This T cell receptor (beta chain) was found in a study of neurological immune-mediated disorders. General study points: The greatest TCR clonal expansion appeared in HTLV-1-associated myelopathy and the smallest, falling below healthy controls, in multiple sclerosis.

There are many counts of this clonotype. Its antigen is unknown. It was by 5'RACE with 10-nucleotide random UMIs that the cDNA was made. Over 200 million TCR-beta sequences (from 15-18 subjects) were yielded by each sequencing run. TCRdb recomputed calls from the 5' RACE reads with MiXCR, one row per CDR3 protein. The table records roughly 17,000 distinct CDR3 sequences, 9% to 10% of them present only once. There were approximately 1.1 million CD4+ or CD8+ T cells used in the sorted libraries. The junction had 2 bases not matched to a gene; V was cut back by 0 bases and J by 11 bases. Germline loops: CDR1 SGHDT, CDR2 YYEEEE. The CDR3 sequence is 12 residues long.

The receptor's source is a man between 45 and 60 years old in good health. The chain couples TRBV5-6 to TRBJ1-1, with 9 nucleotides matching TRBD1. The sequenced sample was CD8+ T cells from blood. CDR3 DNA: TGTGCCAGCAGCTTGGGGGACAGGGACGCTTTCTTT. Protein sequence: CASSLGDRDAFF. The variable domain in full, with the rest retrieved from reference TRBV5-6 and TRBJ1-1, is DAGVTQSPTHLIKTRGQQVTLRCSPKSGHDTVSWYQQALGQGPQFIFQYYEEEERQRGNFPDRFSGHQFPNYSSELNVNALLLGDSALYLCASSLGDRDAFFGQGTRLTVV.